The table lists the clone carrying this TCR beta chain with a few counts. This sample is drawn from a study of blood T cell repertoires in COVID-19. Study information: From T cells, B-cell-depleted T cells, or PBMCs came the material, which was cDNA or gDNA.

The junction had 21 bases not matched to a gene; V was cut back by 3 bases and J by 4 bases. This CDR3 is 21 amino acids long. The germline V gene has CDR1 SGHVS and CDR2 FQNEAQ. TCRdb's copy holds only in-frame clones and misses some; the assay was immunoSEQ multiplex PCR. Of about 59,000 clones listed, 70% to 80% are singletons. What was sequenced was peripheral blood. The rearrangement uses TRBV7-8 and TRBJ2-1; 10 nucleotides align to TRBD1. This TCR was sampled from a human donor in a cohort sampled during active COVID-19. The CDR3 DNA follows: TGTGCCAGCAGCTTGAGAAACTTTCCGGGACAGGGGATTTTCCATTACAATGAGCAGTTCTTC. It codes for CASSLRNFPGQGIFHYNEQFF.